The 14 T cell receptor beta chains below all came from one sample that was sequenced in a study of early T cells in non-severe SARS-CoV-2 infection. TCRdb re-derived calls from the 5' RACE reads in MiXCR, one entry per CDR3 protein. The sample consists of 20,000 to 25,000 distinct CDR3 sequences, 5.5% of them appearing once. Sequencing used whole blood. All receptors come from an adult who was a healthcare worker with PCR-confirmed SARS-CoV-2 infection or an uninfected control (not recorded which).

This clonotype has a handful of counts. This chain links TRBV5-1 with TRBJ2-4; TRBD1 might be the D (5 bases). CDR1 and CDR2 from the germline V gene are SGHRS and YFSETQ. The germline V and J ends were trimmed by 2 bases and 11 bases, with 11 bases remaining between them. The CDR3 has 12 residues. The CDR3 DNA follows: TGCGCCAGCAGCTTCGACCAGGGTCTTCAGTACTTC. This gives the protein CASSFDQGLQYF.

This clonotype was recorded at least ten times. The chain is built from TRBV7-3 and TRBJ2-2; unclear D gene. The CDR3 is 14 residues long. The germline CDR1 and CDR2 sequences are SGHTA and FQGTGA. Between the trimmed V and J ends, which lost 2 bases and 1 base, there was a span of 5 bases. The CDR3 sequence: CASSLAGNTGELFF. Here the CDR3 DNA reads TGTGCCAGCAGCTTAGCAGGGAACACCGGGGAGCTGTTTTTT.

This clonotype was counted a single time. J is TRBJ1-1 and V is TRBV28; the D is unclear. The V gene lost 5 bases and the J gene lost 0 bases, with 13 bases spanning the gap. CDR1 and CDR2 (germline): MDHEN, SYDVKM. This CDR3 is built from 15 residues. The CDR3 protein is CASSVPLPMNTEAFF. CDR3 coding DNA: TGTGCCAGCAGTGTCCCCCTCCCAATGAACACTGAAGCTTTCTTT. Supplemented by reference TRBV28 and TRBJ1-1, the full variable domain reads DVKVTQSSRYLVKRTGEKVFLECVQDMDHENMFWYRQDPGLGLRLIYFSYDVKMKEKGDIPEGYSVSREKKERFSLILESASTNQTSMYLCASSVPLPMNTEAFFGQGTRLTVV.

This clonotype was detected ten times or more. The chain employs TRBV19 and TRBJ2-7; tentative D call: TRBD1 (6 bases). The germline CDR1 and CDR2 sequences are LNHDA and SQIVND (reference sequence). CDR3 length: 16 residues. V lost 5 bases and J lost 3, with 20 bases in between. CDR3 region: CASSPNRDTPFYEQYF. In nucleotides, the CDR3 is TGTGCCAGTAGTCCGAACCGGGACACACCTTTCTACGAGCAGTACTTC.

This clonotype was found a few times. One end of the junction does not line up with germline, which may come from a read error. This chain links TRBV24-1 with TRBJ2-3; perhaps TRBD1 as D (5 bases). The CDR3 extends over 14 amino acids. Germline assignment: CDR1 KGHDR and CDR2 SFDVKD. The CDR3 is CTTSDTRVPDTQYF. DNA for the CDR3: TGTACCACCAGTGATACCAGGGTCCCAGATACGCAGTATTTT.

V usage is TRBV2 and J usage is TRBJ1-5; D is possibly TRBD1 (5 bases). This CDR3 is built from 14 residues. CDR1 SNHLY and CDR2 FYNNEI come from the germline V gene. The V and J ends lost 3 bases and 3 bases respectively, with 9 bases between them. The DNA for the CDR3 is TGTGCCAGCAGTGACCGGGGCTTCAATCAGCCCCAGCATTTT. Amino acid sequence: CASSDRGFNQPQHF.

This clonotype was seen ten or more times. V usage is TRBV7-3 and J usage is TRBJ2-3, with D possibly TRBD2 on 6 matching bases. V lost 0 bases and J 4 bases, leaving 11 bases between the germline ends. Germline V gives CDR1 SGHTA, CDR2 FQGTGA. The CDR3 is 15 residues long. Here the CDR3 DNA reads TGTGCCAGCAGCTTAACTGGAGGGGTGGCAGATACGCAGTATTTT. Amino acid sequence: CASSLTGGVADTQYF.

This clonotype was picked up many times. V usage is TRBV6-5 and J usage is TRBJ1-2; D gene unclear. CDR3 size: 13 residues. Trimming left V 6 bases short and J 5 bases short, with 13 bases between. Germline V gene data show CDR1 as MNHEY and CDR2 as SVGAGI. In DNA, the CDR3 is TGTGCCAGCAGGGGTGCAGGAACATATGGCTACACCTTC. Translated: CASRGAGTYGYTF.

Written as DNA, the CDR3 is TGTGCCAGCAGCTTAGCAAATGGAGGCAAGTACTTC. Its translation: CASSLANGGKYF. The chain has TRBV7-9 and TRBJ2-4; tentative D call: TRBD2 (5 bases). The CDR3 consists of 12 residues. V gave up 0 bases and J gave up 14 bases, with 11 bases separating them. CDR1 and CDR2 (germline): SEHNR, FQNEAQ (reference sequence).

Many counts were recorded for this clonotype. The chain couples TRBV6-1 to TRBJ1-5; D is unclear. The CDR3 consists of 15 residues. V lost 8 bases and J 0 bases, leaving 14 bases between the germline ends. Germline V CDR1 and CDR2: MNHNS, SASEGT. CDR3 protein: CASALWEHSNQPQHF. Written as DNA, the CDR3 is TGTGCCAGCGCCCTCTGGGAGCATAGCAATCAGCCCCAGCATTTT.

This clonotype showed up just a few times. The chain links TRBV12-3 or TRBV12-4 to TRBJ2-7, with a weak D call TRBD1 (5 bases). This CDR3 is 14 amino acids long. V dropped 5 bases and J dropped 5 bases, with 16 bases sitting between them. The CDR3 DNA reads as TGTGCCAGCAGTCGACGGAATCAGGGCCACGAGCAGTACTTC. Its translation is CASSRRNQGHEQYF.

This clonotype was detected ten times or more. This chain connects TRBV5-1 to TRBJ1-1, with D perhaps matching TRBD1 (6 bases). The CDR3 length is 12 residues. Looked up from germline, CDR1 is SGHRS and CDR2 is YFSETQ. Trimming stripped 3 bases from V and 5 bases from J, with 8 bases between. Written as DNA, the CDR3 is TGCGCCAGCAGCTCACAGGGAACTGAAGCTTTCTTT. Its protein product is CASSSQGTEAFF. The full variable domain, with the rest looked up from reference TRBV5-1 and TRBJ1-1, is KAGVTQTPRYLIKTRGQQVTLSCSPISGHRSVSWYQQTPGQGLQFLFEYFSETQRNKGNFPGRFSGRQFSNSRSEMNVSTLELGDSALYLCASSSQGTEAFFGQGTRLTVV.

This clonotype was recorded at least ten times. An end of the junction does not agree with germline; a read error may underlie this. The rearrangement joins TRBV20-1 to TRBJ2-7, with TRBD1 matching 8 bases. The CDR3 totals 15 residues. CDR1 and CDR2 from the germline V gene are DFQATT and SNEGSKA (reference sequence). The DNA of the CDR3 is TGCAGTGCTAGGGACCCGACAGGGGCCTCCTCCGAGCAGTACTTC. It encodes CSARDPTGASSEQYF.

This clonotype has just a few counts. V usage is TRBV23-1 and J usage is TRBJ2-2; TRBD2 agrees at 13 bases. TRBV23-1 is an ORF; its function is uncertain. Trimming at V came to 5 bases and at J to 6 bases, leaving 9 bases not matched to a gene. The CDR3 spans 17 residues. This CDR3 is CASSTSPGLAGSGELFF. In DNA, the CDR3 is TGCGCCAGCAGTACAAGTCCGGGACTAGCGGGGTCCGGGGAGCTGTTTTTT.